Listed below are T cell receptor beta chains from one sample, sequenced in a study of Graves' ophthalmopathy and Graves' hyperthyroidism. One entry per CDR3 protein results from TCRdb running MiXCR on the multiplex PCR reads. The sample has 900,000 to 1,200,000 distinct CDR3 sequences; about 36% are singletons. Sequences were obtained from peripheral blood or thyroid tissue (not recorded which). These TCRs come from an adult man with Graves' hyperthyroidism. Both conserved end residues are part of each CDR3. Each record gives: D gene, clone size, V gene, J gene, CDR3 protein, CDR3 DNA. The D gene is left open where the match is weak. The listing skips clone size in some rows; elsewhere it reads once, few, many or a size class.

D gene: TRBD1; clone size: -; V gene: TRBV2; J gene: TRBJ1-3; CDR3 protein: CASSSLGGTGNTIYF; CDR3 DNA: TGTGCCAGCAGCAGTTTAGGGGGCACCGGAAACACCATATATTTT
D gene: TRBD1; clone size: many; V gene: TRBV20-1; J gene: TRBJ1-1; CDR3 protein: CSAHRGPDEAFF; CDR3 DNA: TGCAGTGCACACAGGGGGCCGGATGAAGCTTTCTTT
D gene: -; clone size: many; V gene: TRBV7-8; J gene: TRBJ2-5; CDR3 protein: CASSYPTGSETQYF; CDR3 DNA: TGTGCCAGCAGCTATCCAACAGGGTCAGAGACCCAGTACTTC
D gene: TRBD1; clone size: many; V gene: TRBV7-8; J gene: TRBJ1-2; CDR3 protein: CASSLAGQEYGYTF; CDR3 DNA: TGTGCCAGCAGCTTAGCGGGACAGGAGTATGGCTACACCTTC
D gene: -; clone size: few; V gene: TRBV7-8; J gene: TRBJ2-1; CDR3 protein: CASSLGNYNEQFF; CDR3 DNA: TGTGCCAGCAGCTTGGGGAACTACAATGAGCAGTTCTTC
D gene: TRBD1; clone size: many; V gene: TRBV24-1; J gene: TRBJ2-5; CDR3 protein: CATSDLDRDGETQYF; CDR3 DNA: TGTGCCACCAGTGACCTTGACAGGGACGGAGAGACCCAGTACTTC
D gene: -; clone size: few; V gene: TRBV5-1; J gene: TRBJ1-3; CDR3 protein: CASSLDGSSSGNTIYF; CDR3 DNA: TGCGCCAGCAGCTTGGATGGCAGTTCCTCTGGAAACACCATATATTTT
D gene: TRBD2; clone size: -; V gene: TRBV2; J gene: TRBJ2-7; CDR3 protein: CASSEPGLAGYYF; CDR3 DNA: TGTGCCAGCAGTGAGCCCGGACTAGCGGGTTACTACTTC
D gene: TRBD1; clone size: -; V gene: TRBV4-1; J gene: TRBJ2-5; CDR3 protein: CASSQGTGVRKTQYF; CDR3 DNA: TGCGCCAGCAGCCAAGGGACAGGGGTTCGAAAGACCCAGTACTTC
D gene: TRBD1; clone size: -; V gene: TRBV7-6; J gene: TRBJ1-2; CDR3 protein: CASSQGGAYGYTF; CDR3 DNA: TGTGCCAGCAGCCAAGGGGGCGCGTATGGCTACACCTTC
D gene: -; clone size: few; V gene: TRBV25-1; J gene: TRBJ1-5; CDR3 protein: CASSTQGLRNQPQHF; CDR3 DNA: TGTGCCAGCAGTACACAGGGACTTCGCAATCAGCCCCAGCATTTT
D gene: TRBD1; clone size: -; V gene: TRBV7-9; J gene: TRBJ2-7; CDR3 protein: CASSLLGPGQLLDKQYF; CDR3 DNA: TGTGCCAGCAGCTTGCTGGGGCCGGGACAGTTATTAGACAAGCAGTACTTC
D gene: -; clone size: many; V gene: TRBV7-8; J gene: TRBJ2-7; CDR3 protein: CASSRLGSYEQYF; CDR3 DNA: TGTGCCAGCAGCCGCTTGGGATCCTACGAGCAGTACTTC
D gene: TRBD1; clone size: -; V gene: TRBV24-1; J gene: TRBJ1-1; CDR3 protein: CATGPHRGGTEAFF; CDR3 DNA: TGTGCCACCGGGCCCCACAGGGGAGGCACTGAAGCTTTCTTT
D gene: -; clone size: -; V gene: TRBV29-1; J gene: TRBJ1-6; CDR3 protein: CSSTQGRSPLHF; CDR3 DNA: TGCAGCAGTACGCAGGGGAGATCACCCCTCCACTTT
D gene: TRBD2; clone size: -; V gene: TRBV12-3/TRBV12-4; J gene: TRBJ2-5; CDR3 protein: CASRGGDRETQYF; CDR3 DNA: TGTGCCAGCAGGGGGGGGGACCGAGAGACCCAGTACTTC
D gene: TRBD1; clone size: few; V gene: TRBV2; J gene: TRBJ2-5; CDR3 protein: CTGQGLGGTQYF; CDR3 DNA: TGTACCGGACAGGGGTTAGGGGGAACCCAGTACTTC
D gene: -; clone size: -; V gene: TRBV7-9; J gene: TRBJ2-7; CDR3 protein: CASSPHSETYEQYF; CDR3 DNA: TGTGCCAGCAGTCCTCACTCGGAAACCTACGAGCAGTACTTC
D gene: TRBD2; clone size: -; V gene: TRBV7-3; J gene: TRBJ2-1; CDR3 protein: CASSPRGGGEQFF; CDR3 DNA: TGTGCCAGCAGCCCCCGGGGGGGAGGTGAGCAGTTCTTC
D gene: -; clone size: -; V gene: TRBV6-5; J gene: TRBJ1-4; CDR3 protein: CASSFGRWGNEKLFF; CDR3 DNA: TGTGCCAGCAGTTTCGGGCGGTGGGGGAATGAAAAACTGTTTTTT
D gene: -; clone size: many; V gene: TRBV20-1; J gene: TRBJ1-1; CDR3 protein: CSANNAVAPGGEAFF; CDR3 DNA: TGCAGTGCCAACAACGCGGTAGCCCCGGGAGGTGAAGCTTTCTTT
D gene: -; clone size: -; V gene: TRBV6-1; J gene: TRBJ1-5; CDR3 protein: CASRTPTDSNQPQHF; CDR3 DNA: TGTGCCAGCAGAACCCCGACAGACTCCAATCAGCCCCAGCATTTT
D gene: -; clone size: many; V gene: TRBV7-6; J gene: TRBJ2-7; CDR3 protein: CASSRDQEQYF; CDR3 DNA: TGTGCCAGCAGCCGCGATCAGGAGCAGTACTTC
D gene: -; clone size: many; V gene: TRBV15; J gene: TRBJ1-6; CDR3 protein: CATSRVQGWSPLHF; CDR3 DNA: TGTGCCACCAGCAGAGTTCAGGGATGGTCACCCCTCCACTTT
D gene: -; clone size: many; V gene: TRBV20-1; J gene: TRBJ1-1; CDR3 protein: CSASGLSEAFF; CDR3 DNA: TGCAGTGCTAGTGGACTCAGTGAAGCTTTCTTT
D gene: TRBD2; clone size: -; V gene: TRBV20-1; J gene: TRBJ2-7; CDR3 protein: CSVRGLAGAREQYF; CDR3 DNA: TGCAGTGTTCGTGGGCTAGCGGGAGCGAGGGAGCAGTACTTC
D gene: -; clone size: many; V gene: TRBV11-2; J gene: TRBJ1-1; CDR3 protein: CASSLIRRNTEAFF; CDR3 DNA: TGTGCCAGCAGCTTGATCCGACGGAACACTGAAGCTTTCTTT
D gene: TRBD2; clone size: -; V gene: TRBV10-3; J gene: TRBJ2-5; CDR3 protein: CAISEPQSAGGVGGTQYF; CDR3 DNA: TGTGCCATCAGTGAGCCGCAGTCGGCGGGGGGGGTTGGAGGGACCCAGTACTTC
D gene: -; clone size: few; V gene: TRBV4-1; J gene: TRBJ2-7; CDR3 protein: CASSQDQVWSIYEQYF; CDR3 DNA: TGCGCCAGCAGCCAAGATCAAGTGTGGAGTATCTACGAGCAGTACTTC
D gene: -; clone size: -; V gene: TRBV30; J gene: TRBJ1-3; CDR3 protein: CAWRDNGAGNTIYF; CDR3 DNA: TGTGCCTGGAGAGACAACGGGGCCGGAAACACCATATATTTT
D gene: TRBD1; clone size: many; V gene: TRBV7-2; J gene: TRBJ1-1; CDR3 protein: CASSPRQGQGFTEAFF; CDR3 DNA: TGTGCCAGCAGCCCGAGGCAGGGACAGGGGTTCACTGAAGCTTTCTTT
D gene: TRBD1; clone size: -; V gene: TRBV9; J gene: TRBJ1-2; CDR3 protein: CASSLWSDRGPYTEANYGYTF; CDR3 DNA: TGTGCCAGCAGCTTATGGTCGGACAGGGGGCCCTACACTGAAGCTAACTATGGCTACACCTTC
D gene: TRBD1; clone size: -; V gene: TRBV7-8; J gene: TRBJ2-5; CDR3 protein: CASRSGTGRQETQYF; CDR3 DNA: TGTGCCAGCAGGTCTGGGACAGGGAGGCAAGAGACCCAGTACTTC
D gene: -; clone size: many; V gene: TRBV7-9; J gene: TRBJ1-3; CDR3 protein: CATSEGAVSGNTIYF; CDR3 DNA: TGTGCCACTTCTGAAGGCGCGGTCTCTGGAAACACCATATATTTT
D gene: -; clone size: -; V gene: TRBV10-3; J gene: TRBJ1-1; CDR3 protein: CAIGTSGGAGTGGYTEAFF; CDR3 DNA: TGTGCCATTGGGACTAGCGGGGGGGCCGGCACCGGGGGGTACACTGAAGCTTTCTTT
D gene: -; clone size: -; V gene: TRBV7-9; J gene: TRBJ2-2; CDR3 protein: CASSSPPGELFF; CDR3 DNA: TGTGCCAGCAGCTCCCCGCCCGGGGAGCTGTTTTTT
D gene: TRBD1; clone size: -; V gene: TRBV6-5; J gene: TRBJ2-7; CDR3 protein: CASSNRDSHEQYF; CDR3 DNA: TGTGCCAGCAGTAACCGGGACAGTCACGAGCAGTACTTC
D gene: TRBD2; clone size: few; V gene: TRBV7-2; J gene: TRBJ2-7; CDR3 protein: CASSQAGLAGGYEQYF; CDR3 DNA: TGTGCCAGCAGCCAAGCCGGACTAGCGGGAGGGTACGAGCAGTACTTC
D gene: TRBD1; clone size: -; V gene: TRBV25-1; J gene: TRBJ1-1; CDR3 protein: CANSRDREYTEAFF; CDR3 DNA: TGCGCCAACAGCAGGGACAGGGAATACACTGAAGCTTTCTTT
D gene: -; clone size: -; V gene: TRBV25-1; J gene: TRBJ1-2; CDR3 protein: CASSSIQVLPNYGYTF; CDR3 DNA: TGTGCCAGCAGTTCAATACAGGTTCTACCTAACTATGGCTACACCTTC
D gene: -; clone size: -; V gene: TRBV29-1; J gene: TRBJ2-7; CDR3 protein: CSSDIYEGQYF; CDR3 DNA: TGCAGCTCCGACATCTACGAGGGGCAGTACTTC
D gene: -; clone size: many; V gene: TRBV7-2; J gene: TRBJ2-5; CDR3 protein: CASSLVASASSLETQYF; CDR3 DNA: TGTGCCAGCAGCTTAGTAGCGTCGGCTAGCTCCCTTGAGACCCAGTACTTC
D gene: TRBD2; clone size: -; V gene: TRBV11-2; J gene: TRBJ2-7; CDR3 protein: CASRLGTSDYEQYF; CDR3 DNA: TGTGCCAGCCGCTTAGGGACTAGCGACTACGAGCAGTACTTC
D gene: TRBD2; clone size: -; V gene: TRBV4-1; J gene: TRBJ2-2; CDR3 protein: CASSKGLAGGPSGELFF; CDR3 DNA: TGCGCCAGCAGCAAGGGACTAGCGGGAGGGCCGTCCGGGGAGCTGTTTTTT
D gene: -; clone size: -; V gene: TRBV2; J gene: TRBJ1-4; CDR3 protein: CASSPRGTGVWEKLFF; CDR3 DNA: TGTGCCAGCAGCCCCCGGGGGACTGGCGTTTGGGAAAAACTGTTTTTT
D gene: -; clone size: -; V gene: TRBV7-9; J gene: TRBJ1-3; CDR3 protein: CASRQGYGTSGNTIYF; CDR3 DNA: TGTGCCAGCAGACAAGGCTACGGGACCTCTGGAAACACCATATATTTT
D gene: -; clone size: few; V gene: TRBV4-1; J gene: TRBJ2-7; CDR3 protein: CASSQEVPIYEQYF; CDR3 DNA: TGCGCCAGCAGCCAAGAAGTCCCTATCTACGAGCAGTACTTC
D gene: -; clone size: many; V gene: TRBV7-9; J gene: TRBJ1-4; CDR3 protein: CASSLNSNEKLFF; CDR3 DNA: TGTGCCAGCAGCTTAAACAGTAATGAAAAACTGTTTTTT
D gene: TRBD1; clone size: -; V gene: TRBV11-2; J gene: TRBJ2-7; CDR3 protein: CASSAQFGQASYEQYF; CDR3 DNA: TGTGCCAGCAGCGCCCAATTCGGACAGGCCTCATACGAGCAGTACTTC
D gene: -; clone size: many; V gene: TRBV9; J gene: TRBJ2-2; CDR3 protein: CASSVEGDSTGELFF; CDR3 DNA: TGTGCCAGCAGCGTAGAAGGAGACAGCACCGGGGAGCTGTTTTTT
D gene: TRBD1; clone size: many; V gene: TRBV6-5; J gene: TRBJ2-5; CDR3 protein: CASGRITGVQETQYF; CDR3 DNA: TGTGCCAGCGGTCGCATTACAGGGGTGCAAGAGACCCAGTACTTC
D gene: -; clone size: -; V gene: TRBV12-3/TRBV12-4; J gene: TRBJ1-2; CDR3 protein: CASTARQGLMGYTF; CDR3 DNA: TGTGCCAGCACGGCTCGGCAGGGTTTAATGGGCTACACCTTC
D gene: TRBD2; clone size: -; V gene: TRBV7-2; J gene: TRBJ2-7; CDR3 protein: CASSPTGTSMGEQYF; CDR3 DNA: TGTGCCAGCAGCCCGACGGGGACTAGCATGGGCGAGCAGTACTTC
D gene: -; clone size: few; V gene: TRBV7-2; J gene: TRBJ1-2; CDR3 protein: CASSLSGEQGANYGYTF; CDR3 DNA: TGTGCCAGCAGCTTATCCGGTGAACAGGGAGCTAACTATGGCTACACCTTC
D gene: TRBD1; clone size: -; V gene: TRBV29-1; J gene: TRBJ1-2; CDR3 protein: CSAESGTGGDYTF; CDR3 DNA: TGCAGCGCGGAATCCGGGACAGGGGGCGACTACACCTTC
D gene: TRBD2; clone size: -; V gene: TRBV7-8; J gene: TRBJ2-7; CDR3 protein: CASSVQAGTSGYEQYF; CDR3 DNA: TGTGCCAGCAGCGTTCAGGCCGGGACTAGCGGCTACGAGCAGTACTTC
D gene: -; clone size: many; V gene: TRBV19; J gene: TRBJ1-6; CDR3 protein: CASSTPGFNRNSPLHF; CDR3 DNA: TGTGCCAGTAGTACCCCCGGATTTAATCGCAATTCACCCCTCCACTTT
D gene: TRBD2; clone size: many; V gene: TRBV20-1; J gene: TRBJ2-5; CDR3 protein: CSARNTGLGETQYF; CDR3 DNA: TGCAGTGCTAGAAACACGGGACTAGGGGAGACCCAGTACTTC
D gene: -; clone size: many; V gene: TRBV7-9; J gene: TRBJ1-2; CDR3 protein: CASSPNRVWGYGYTF; CDR3 DNA: TGTGCCAGCAGCCCGAACAGGGTCTGGGGCTATGGCTACACCTTC
D gene: -; clone size: many; V gene: TRBV12-3/TRBV12-4; J gene: TRBJ2-2; CDR3 protein: CASSRRGTGELFF; CDR3 DNA: TGTGCCAGCAGTCGCAGGGGTACCGGGGAGCTGTTTTTT